This T cell receptor beta chain was sequenced in a study of T cell responses to AZD1222 COVID-19 vaccine. Sequencing was performed with immunoSEQ multiplex PCR; in TCRdb, only in-frame clones are kept and a portion is missing. The sample has around 150,000 clones, approximately 85% seen once. Trimming shortened V by 6 bases and J by 3 bases, and 6 bases separated the two germline ends. CDR3 length: 12 residues. The sequencing here drew on peripheral blood, taken 28 days after the second dose of the MenACWY control vaccine. The clonotype comes from an adult who received the MenACWY meningococcal vaccine as a control. The chain employs TRBV12-3 or TRBV12-4 and TRBJ1-3; D is uncertain. CDR3 nucleotide sequence: TGTGCCAGCAGCCAAAATGGAAACACCATATATTTT. It is translated as CASSQNGNTIYF.